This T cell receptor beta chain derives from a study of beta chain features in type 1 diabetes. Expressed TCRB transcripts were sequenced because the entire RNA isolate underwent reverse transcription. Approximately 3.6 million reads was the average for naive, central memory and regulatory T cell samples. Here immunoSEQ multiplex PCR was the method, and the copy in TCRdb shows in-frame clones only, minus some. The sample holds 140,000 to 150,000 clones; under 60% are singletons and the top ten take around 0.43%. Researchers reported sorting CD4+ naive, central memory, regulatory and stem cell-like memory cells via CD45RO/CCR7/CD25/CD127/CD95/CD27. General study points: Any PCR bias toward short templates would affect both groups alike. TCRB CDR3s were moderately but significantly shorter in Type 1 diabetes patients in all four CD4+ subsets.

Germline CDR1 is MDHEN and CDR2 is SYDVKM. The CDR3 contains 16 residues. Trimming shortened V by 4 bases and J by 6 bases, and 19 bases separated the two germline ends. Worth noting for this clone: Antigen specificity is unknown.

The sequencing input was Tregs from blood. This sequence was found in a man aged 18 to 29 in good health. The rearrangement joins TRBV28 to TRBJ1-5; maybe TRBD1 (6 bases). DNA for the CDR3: TGTGCCAGCAGTTCCCATACCAGGGGAAGGGGTCAGCCCCAGCATTTT. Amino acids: CASSSHTRGRGQPQHF.